The next 27 T cell receptor beta chains were all read from a single sample in a study of OX40 agonist ivuxolimab in advanced cancers. TCRdb's table, derived via immunoSEQ multiplex PCR, lists solely in-frame clones and lacks some. The repertoire holds around 75,000 clones, with approximately 86% as singletons. Sequenced material: CD4+ or CD8+ T cells sorted from blood, taken in a trial of the OX40 agonist ivuxolimab. The receptor set was obtained from an adult with an advanced solid tumor such as melanoma, head and neck, liver or kidney cancer.

The V call is TRBV2, the J call TRBJ1-2; 9 bases line up with TRBD1. V dropped 6 bases and J dropped 6; count of bases not matched to a gene: 5. CDR1 and CDR2 from the germline V gene are SNHLY and FYNNEI. The CDR3 runs to 13 residues. In nucleotides, the CDR3 is TGTGCCAGCAGCGTACAGGGGGCTGATGGCTACACCTTC. It yields the protein CASSVQGADGYTF.

This chain links TRBV30 with TRBJ1-1, with D unclear. The germline V gene has CDR1 GTSNPN and CDR2 SVGIG (reference sequence). The CDR3 loop spans 15 amino acids. Between the trimmed V and J ends, which lost 3 bases and 1 base, there was a span of 15 bases. CDR3 nucleotides: TGTGCCTGGAGGCCGCTTGGCAGGCCGAACACTGAAGCTTTCTTT. Protein: CAWRPLGRPNTEAFF.

This chain uses TRBV5-1 with TRBJ1-4; a weak D match, TRBD1 (6 bases). Germline V CDR1 and CDR2: SGHRS, YFSETQ. The CDR3 consists of 16 residues. The V end lost 1 base, the J end lost 2 bases, and 12 bases lay between the germline ends. The CDR3 sequence: CASSLTGFGTNEKLFF. As DNA, the CDR3 is TGCGCCAGCAGCTTGACAGGGTTTGGGACTAATGAAAAACTGTTTTTT. Full variable domain (outside the CDR3, taken from reference TRBV5-1 and TRBJ1-4): KAGVTQTPRYLIKTRGQQVTLSCSPISGHRSVSWYQQTPGQGLQFLFEYFSETQRNKGNFPGRFSGRQFSNSRSEMNVSTLELGDSALYLCASSLTGFGTNEKLFFGSGTQLSVL.

In DNA, the CDR3 is TGTGCCAGCTCACCCACCAGCGGGGAGCTGTTTTTT. Translated, it gives CASSPTSGELFF. The chain employs TRBV18 and TRBJ2-2, with D hard to call. This CDR3 has 12 amino acids. Per germline, CDR1 KGHSH and CDR2 LQKENI. Trimming stripped 3 bases from V and 7 bases from J, with 6 bases between.

The CDR3 sequence is CASSQEGTSFYEQYF. CDR3 in DNA: TGTGCCAGCAGCCAAGAGGGGACTAGCTTCTACGAGCAGTACTTC. The chain is built from TRBV4-2 and TRBJ2-7; TRBD2 agrees at 9 bases. Germline lookup yields CDR1 LGHNA and CDR2 YNFKEQ. The CDR3 loop spans 15 amino acids. Losses at the gene ends were 0 bases for V and 3 bases for J; bases not matched to a gene: 3.

The chain carries TRBV19 and TRBJ2-5; 7 nucleotides line up with TRBD2. With 3 bases clipped from V and 4 bases from J, the junction kept 8 bases outside the gene matches. Germline CDR1 and CDR2: LNHDA and SQIVND (reference sequence). This CDR3 spans 15 amino acids. For the CDR3, the DNA is TGTGCCAGTAGTATCGATCGGGGGGACCCAGAGACCCAGTACTTC. Encoded protein: CASSIDRGDPETQYF.

There are a few counts of this clone. The rearrangement uses TRBV15 and TRBJ2-7, with 7 bases that match TRBD2. The CDR3 is 16 residues long. The germline CDR1 and CDR2 sequences are LNHNV and YYDKDF (reference sequence). V trimming: 0 bases; J trimming: 9 bases; junction bases outside the gene matches: 14. The CDR3 nucleotides read TGTGCCACCAGCAGAGATAGGCAGGCCGGGAGGAGCGGGCAGTACTTC. Protein product: CATSRDRQAGRSGQYF.

The chain employs TRBV4-3 and TRBJ2-5, with TRBD1 identical over 10 bases. The CDR3 extends over 16 amino acids. Germline trimming cut 0 bases from V and 5 bases from J; bases unmatched to any gene: 6. The germline CDR1 and CDR2 sequences are LGHNA and YSLEER. CDR3 loop: CASSQDATGGRETQYF. The CDR3 DNA follows: TGCGCCAGCAGCCAAGATGCGACAGGGGGCAGGGAGACCCAGTACTTC.

This clone was observed once. V usage is TRBV6-1 and J usage is TRBJ1-2; D gene unclear. From germline, CDR1 is MNHNS and CDR2 SASEGT. The CDR3 is made up of 13 amino acids. The V and J ends lost 2 bases and 2 bases respectively, with 6 bases between them. In DNA form, the CDR3 reads TGTGCCAGCAGTGAATCCGGGAACTATGGCTACACCTTC. It codes for CASSESGNYGYTF.

The J gene is TRBJ2-7, the V gene TRBV5-4, with TRBD2 matching over 9 bases. V gave up 5 bases and J gave up 1 base; unmatched junction bases: 7. The length of the CDR3 is 15 residues. CDR1 and CDR2 (germline): SGHNT, YYREEE (reference sequence). CDR3 sequence: CASSPGGRASYEQYF. The CDR3 DNA reads TGTGCCAGCAGTCCAGGCGGGAGGGCATCCTACGAGCAGTACTTC.

The chain links TRBV19 to TRBJ2-2; 12 bases line up with TRBD2. Germline CDR1 is LNHDA and CDR2 is SQIVND (reference sequence). This CDR3 has 19 residues. V shed 5 bases, J shed 5 bases, and the junction held 15 bases outside the gene matches. CDR3 bases: TGTGCCAGTAGTCGTCCCGGACTAGCGGGGTCTGCGGGTACCGGGGAGCTGTTTTTT. It is translated as CASSRPGLAGSAGTGELFF.

V gene TRBV5-1 combines with J gene TRBJ2-1; no clear D gene. Germline CDR1 SGHRS, CDR2 YFSETQ. The CDR3 has 14 residues. V dropped 0 bases and J dropped 5 bases, with 9 bases sitting between them. The chain's CDR3 is CASSLGVPNNEQFF. The CDR3 DNA follows: TGCGCCAGCAGCTTGGGAGTGCCCAACAATGAGCAGTTCTTC.

The V gene is TRBV19, the J gene TRBJ1-2; D call uncertain. In germline, CDR1 is LNHDA, CDR2 SQIVND (reference sequence). The CDR3 runs to 14 residues. The V gene lost 3 bases and the J gene lost 0 bases, with 8 bases spanning the gap. This CDR3 is CASSISGTNYGYTF. CDR3 nucleotide sequence: TGTGCCAGTAGTATCTCGGGGACTAACTATGGCTACACCTTC.

This clone was picked up a small number of times. This rearrangement joins TRBV4-2 to TRBJ2-3, with 7 bases that match TRBD2. The CDR3 is 16 residues long. V trimming: 0 bases; J trimming: 5 bases; junction bases outside the gene matches: 8. Germline loops: CDR1 LGHNA, CDR2 YNFKEQ. The CDR3 coding sequence is TGTGCCAGCAGCCAAGATTTCGCCCAGCGGGGAGATACGCAGTATTTT. It translates to CASSQDFAQRGDTQYF.

This chain links TRBV29-1 with TRBJ2-7, with D possibly matching TRBD2 (6 bases). The CDR3 runs to 13 residues. V was cut by 6 bases and J by 9 bases, with 21 bases left in between. Germline V CDR1 and CDR2: SQVTM, ANQGSEA. CDR3 sequence: CSVETGTSSVQYF. In DNA, the CDR3 is TGCAGCGTGGAAACCGGGACTTCCTCCGTGCAGTACTTC.

The CDR3 here is CASSVEWDSSYEQYF. The CDR3 region has the DNA TGTGCCAGCAGCGTAGAATGGGACAGCTCCTACGAGCAGTACTTC. This sequence joins TRBV9 and TRBJ2-7; the match to TRBD1 covers 7 bases. Germline CDR1 is SGDLS and CDR2 is YYNGEE. The V and J ends lost 0 bases and 0 bases, in that order; junction bases with no gene match: 3. The CDR3 sequence is 15 residues long.

The rearrangement joins TRBV6-5 to TRBJ1-2, with TRBD1 identical over 7 bases. CDR3 length: 14 residues. Per the germline V gene, CDR1 is MNHEY and CDR2 is SVGAGI. Losses at the gene ends were 4 bases for V and 5 bases for J; bases not matched to a gene: 7. The CDR3 is CASSSGTVVYGYTF. The CDR3 nucleotides are TGTGCCAGCAGTTCCGGGACAGTAGTTTATGGCTACACCTTC.

This chain joins TRBV4-3 and TRBJ1-2; D may be TRBD1 (5 bases). The CDR3 is made up of 16 amino acids. The ends were cut back, 0 bases at V and 4 bases at J, with 15 bases in the middle. CDR1 and CDR2 from the germline V gene are LGHNA and YSLEER. CDR3 sequence: CASSQDLVRATYGYTF. In DNA form, the CDR3 reads TGCGCCAGCAGCCAAGATCTTGTCAGGGCTACCTATGGCTACACCTTC.

In this sample, this clone turned up once. V gene TRBV9 combines with J gene TRBJ2-7; 11 nucleotides agree with TRBD2. V dropped 2 bases and J dropped 6; count of bases not matched to a gene: 7. Germline lookup yields CDR1 SGDLS and CDR2 YYNGEE. The CDR3 extends over 15 amino acids. Here the CDR3 reads CASSVSGLAVAEQYF. The CDR3 nucleotides are TGTGCCAGCAGCGTCTCGGGACTAGCGGTGGCCGAGCAGTACTTC.

This chain connects TRBV11-2 to TRBJ1-2; D is ambiguous. Per germline, CDR1 SGHAT and CDR2 FQNNGV. There are 13 residues in the CDR3. The ends were cut back, 5 bases at V and 2 bases at J, with 9 bases in the middle. The CDR3 protein is CASSPRTNYGYTF. For the CDR3, the DNA is TGTGCCAGCAGCCCCCGCACCAACTATGGCTACACCTTC.

The chain links TRBV11-3 to TRBJ1-1; D perhaps matches TRBD1 (5 bases). The CDR3 is made up of 14 amino acids. The V end lost 1 base, the J end lost 1 base, and 7 bases lay between the germline ends. CDR1 is SGHNT and CDR2 is YENEEA in the germline V gene. The CDR3 bases are TGTGCCAGCAGCTTAGCCAGGGCGAACACTGAAGCTTTCTTT. Translation: CASSLARANTEAFF.

The chain is built from TRBV5-1 and TRBJ2-1, with D maybe TRBD2 (6 bases). Germline V gene lookup returns CDR1 SGHRS and CDR2 YFSETQ. The V gene lost 0 bases and the J gene lost 7 bases, with 11 bases spanning the gap. This CDR3 is 14 amino acids long. This chain's CDR3 is CASSLGEAGNEQFF. Here the CDR3 DNA reads TGCGCCAGCAGCTTGGGGGAGGCGGGGAATGAGCAGTTCTTC.

This chain joins TRBV28 and TRBJ1-2; possible D gene TRBD1, 5 bases. CDR1 and CDR2 from the germline V gene are MDHEN and SYDVKM. V was shortened by 5 bases and J by 2 bases, with 12 bases between the two germline ends. The CDR3 runs 14 residues. This CDR3 reads CASSPGSANYGYTF. In DNA, the CDR3 is TGTGCCAGCAGTCCAGGGTCCGCGAACTATGGCTACACCTTC.

V usage is TRBV5-1 and J usage is TRBJ2-5; 8 bases are shared with TRBD1. Germline V gives CDR1 SGHRS, CDR2 YFSETQ. Trimming cost V 2 bases and J 5 bases; bases outside gene matches: 8. This CDR3 comprises 15 residues. The chain's CDR3 is CASSFSGRGPETQYF. The CDR3 nucleotides are TGCGCCAGCAGCTTTAGCGGCAGGGGGCCGGAGACCCAGTACTTC.

The chain links TRBV7-2 to TRBJ2-2, with 7 bases that match TRBD1. The CDR3 is 15 residues long. With V trimmed by 4 bases and J by 1 base, 3 bases remained unmatched. Germline V gene lookup returns CDR1 SGHTA and CDR2 FQGNSA. CDR3 in DNA: TGTGCCAGCAGCTCTTACAGGGGGAACACCGGGGAGCTGTTTTTT. It encodes CASSSYRGNTGELFF.

A few counts support this clone. The chain combines TRBV5-1 with TRBJ1-1; 8 bases fit TRBD1. The J segment lost 4 bases and the V segment lost 0 bases, leaving 5 bases of the junction unmatched. CDR3 length: 15 residues. Germline CDR1 reads SGHRS; CDR2 reads YFSETQ. CDR3 nucleotide sequence: TGCGCCAGCAGCTTGGCCAGGGGGCGAGGCACTGAAGCTTTCTTT. The encoded protein is CASSLARGRGTEAFF.

The count of this clone is one. The chain uses TRBV7-2 and TRBJ2-5, with D maybe TRBD1 (6 bases). Germline CDR1 SGHTA, CDR2 FQGNSA. Deletions cut 5 bases from V and 5 bases from J, with 15 bases between. The CDR3 spans 14 residues. CDR3 bases: TGTGCCAGCAGCCCAGACAGGATTCGGGAGACCCAGTACTTC. Translation gives CASSPDRIRETQYF.